This entry lists 5 T cell receptor beta chains sequenced from one sample in a study of blood T cell repertoires in COVID-19. The protocol was immunoSEQ multiplex PCR, while the TCRdb copy is restricted to in-frame clones and leaves out a portion. The sample comprises 90,000 to 130,000 clones, roughly 88% of which are singletons, and about 0.8% rests with the top ten. Sequencing was carried out using peripheral blood. The receptors originated from a woman aged 70-85 years with acute or convalescent COVID-19.

The rearrangement links TRBV3-1 (or the pseudogene TRBV3-2) to TRBJ1-5; maybe TRBD1 (6 bases). Germline loops: CDR1 LGHDT, CDR2 YNNKEL (reference sequence). The CDR3 length is 13 residues. V was pared by 4 bases and J by 9 bases, with 13 bases between. DNA for the CDR3: TGTGCCAGCAGCCCAGGGCAGGGGAGGCCCCAGCATTTT. Translated: CASSPGQGRPQHF.

A few counts support this clone. This chain uses TRBV7-2 with TRBJ1-6; D not certain. CDR1 is SGHTA, CDR2 FQGNSA, per germline. Trimming left V 4 bases short and J 11 bases short, with 15 bases between. CDR3 length equals 14 residues. The CDR3 reads CASSSDLSEPPLHF. The DNA of the CDR3 is TGTGCCAGCAGCTCTGATTTGTCGGAGCCACCCCTCCACTTT.

This clone has a single count. V is TRBV6-6 and J is TRBJ1-2; possible D gene TRBD1, 5 bases. The CDR3 length is 14 residues. V dropped 6 bases and J dropped 4 bases, with 15 bases sitting between them. CDR1 and CDR2 (germline): MNHNY, SVGAGI (reference sequence). CDR3 in amino acids: CASSLLDIFYGYTF. The CDR3 DNA reads TGTGCCAGCAGCCTTTTGGACATCTTCTATGGCTACACCTTC.

This chain joins TRBV6-5 and TRBJ1-4; D is unresolved. The germline V gene encodes CDR1 MNHEY and CDR2 SVGAGI. The germline V and J ends were trimmed by 6 bases and 6 bases, with 14 bases remaining between them. This CDR3 spans 14 amino acids. The CDR3 sequence is CASSRGFGDEKLFF. DNA for the CDR3: TGTGCCAGCAGCCGAGGGTTCGGGGATGAAAAACTGTTTTTT.

The chain employs TRBV24-1 and TRBJ2-2, with 8 bases aligning to TRBD2. The length of the CDR3 is 14 residues. The germline V gene encodes CDR1 KGHDR and CDR2 SFDVKD. Trimming at V came to 5 bases and at J to 4 bases, leaving 2 bases not matched to a gene. CDR3 residues: CATSGAGATGELFF. CDR3 nucleotides: TGTGCCACCAGTGGAGCGGGGGCCACCGGGGAGCTGTTTTTT.